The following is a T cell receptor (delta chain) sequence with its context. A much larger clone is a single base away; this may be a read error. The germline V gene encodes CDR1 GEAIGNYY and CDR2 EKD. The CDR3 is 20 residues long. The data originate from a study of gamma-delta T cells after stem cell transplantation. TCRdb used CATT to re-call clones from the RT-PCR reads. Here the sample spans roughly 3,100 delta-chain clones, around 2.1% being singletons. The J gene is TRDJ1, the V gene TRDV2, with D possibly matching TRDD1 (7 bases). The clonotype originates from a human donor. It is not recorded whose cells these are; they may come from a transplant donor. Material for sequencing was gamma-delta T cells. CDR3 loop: CACGTVASSQSKIVRDKLIF. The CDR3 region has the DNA TGTGCCTGTGGCACCGTGGCTTCCTCACAGTCGAAAATAGTAAGGGATAAACTCATCTTT.